The 30 T cell receptor beta chains below were found in one sample sequenced in a study of blood T cell repertoires in COVID-19. Some clones are missing from TCRdb's copy, which holds only in-frame ones; the method was immunoSEQ multiplex PCR. Of under 350,000 clones listed, approximately 86% are singletons. Sequenced material: peripheral blood. The receptors come from a man in his 70s with acute or convalescent COVID-19.

This chain joins TRBV5-4 and TRBJ2-7, with TRBD1 matching 8 bases. CDR1 is SGHNT, CDR2 YYREEE, per germline (reference sequence). The V segment lost 4 bases and the J segment 1 base; nucleotides outside the gene matches: 10. The CDR3 has 16 residues. Written as DNA, the CDR3 is TGTGCCAGCAGCCTAAACCGGGACAGGAGTTCCTACGAGCAGTACTTC. Amino acids: CASSLNRDRSSYEQYF.

This rearrangement joins TRBV6-2 or TRBV6-3 to TRBJ2-1; D might be TRBD2 (5 bases). V shed 5 bases and J shed 10 bases, with 12 bases lying between them. Germline values: CDR1 MNHEY, CDR2 SVGEGT. This CDR3 is built from 12 residues. The CDR3 nucleotides are TGTGCCAGCAGTGATAGCGTTAGGGAGCAGTTCTTC. Translated, it gives CASSDSVREQFF.

The rearrangement joins TRBV6-4 to TRBJ1-2, with D perhaps TRBD1 (5 bases). CDR1 is MRHNA, CDR2 SNTAGT, per germline. V shed 6 bases and J shed 8 bases, with 19 bases lying between them. This CDR3 has 14 residues. The CDR3 loop reads CASSPLGGDGGYTF. The CDR3 nucleotides read TGTGCCAGCAGCCCTCTCGGGGGGGACGGAGGCTACACCTTC.

The chain links TRBV14 to TRBJ2-1, with 8 bases matching TRBD2. V dropped 2 bases and J dropped 7; count of bases not matched to a gene: 10. The CDR3 consists of 16 residues. CDR1 SGHDN and CDR2 FVKESK come from the germline V gene. The CDR3 sequence is CASSQIIGRAFNEQFF. The CDR3 nucleotides read TGTGCCAGCAGCCAAATTATCGGGAGGGCCTTTAATGAGCAGTTCTTC.

The chain uses TRBV30 and TRBJ2-7; 11 bases align to TRBD1. V lost 8 bases and J lost 5; bases outside the gene matches: 14. The CDR3 length is 15 residues. The germline gives CDR1 GTSNPN, CDR2 SVGIG (reference sequence). CDR3 in DNA: TGTGCCCACACCTCCGGGACAGGGGGTTATGACGAGCAGTACTTC. Amino acid sequence: CAHTSGTGGYDEQYF.

The chain joins TRBV6-4 to TRBJ2-1, with TRBD1 as a possible D gene (5 bases). The germline V gene has CDR1 MRHNA and CDR2 SNTAGT. The V end was cut by 3 bases, the J end by 9 bases, with 15 bases between. The CDR3 totals 14 residues. CDR3: CASSEQKGVGEQFF. CDR3 DNA sequence: TGTGCCAGCAGTGAACAGAAAGGGGTCGGTGAGCAGTTCTTC.

The chain uses TRBV6-2 or TRBV6-3 and TRBJ1-1; weak D call: TRBD1 (5 bases). V was trimmed by 3 bases and J by 5 bases, leaving 19 bases between them. Germline CDR1 and CDR2: MNHEY and SVGEGT. This CDR3 comprises 16 residues. The CDR3 bases are TGTGCCAGCAGTTATAACCAGGGTCTCGTGTTAACTGAAGCTTTCTTT. It specifies CASSYNQGLVLTEAFF.

This clone occurred once. The chain employs TRBV5-1 and TRBJ2-3; TRBD2 matches 15 bases. From germline, CDR1 is SGHRS and CDR2 YFSETQ. Trimming removed 1 base from V and 0 bases from J; junction bases left unmatched: 6. The CDR3 is made up of 19 amino acids. CDR3 coding DNA: TGCGCCAGCAGCTTGTCGGGGACTAGCGGGAGGCGAAGCACAGATACGCAGTATTTT. Protein: CASSLSGTSGRRSTDTQYF.

V is TRBV30 and J is TRBJ2-7; 8 bases are a match to TRBD2. The CDR3 extends over 13 amino acids. Germline V gives CDR1 GTSNPN, CDR2 SVGIG (reference sequence). V shed 3 bases and J 1 base; nucleotides not matched to a gene: 2. The CDR3 bases are TGTGCCTGGAGGGCTAGCGGGTCCTACGAGCAGTACTTC. Its protein product is CAWRASGSYEQYF.

This clone was observed a single time. The chain has TRBV5-1 and TRBJ2-2; 8 bases map to TRBD2. Unmatched junction bases numbered 2, after V lost 0 bases and J lost 4 bases. Germline assignment: CDR1 SGHRS and CDR2 YFSETQ. The CDR3 runs to 15 residues. The CDR3 bases are TGCGCCAGCAGCTTGGGCGGGGGGACCACCGGGGAGCTGTTTTTT. Its protein is CASSLGGGTTGELFF.

This clone was found a few times. The chain uses TRBV18 and TRBJ1-4, with D hard to call. The germline CDR1 and CDR2 sequences are KGHSH and LQKENI. The CDR3 runs to 14 residues. The V end was cut by 8 bases, the J end by 0 bases, with 10 bases between. The CDR3 sequence is CASRTKATNEKLFF. DNA of the CDR3: TGTGCCAGCCGTACAAAAGCAACTAATGAAAAACTGTTTTTT.

This rearrangement joins TRBV30 to TRBJ2-7, with D perhaps matching TRBD1 (6 bases). This CDR3 is 15 amino acids long. V was cut by 3 bases and J by 2 bases, with 17 bases left in between. The germline gives CDR1 GTSNPN, CDR2 SVGIG (reference sequence). CDR3 region: CAWRGPYREPYEQYF. CDR3 nucleotide sequence: TGTGCCTGGAGAGGACCCTACAGGGAACCCTACGAGCAGTACTTC.

This clone appeared once. The V call is TRBV21-1, the J call TRBJ2-7; no check of the table's D call, TRBD1, against the DNA was made. TRBV21-1 corresponds to a pseudogene. This CDR3 is built from 15 residues. CDR3 coding DNA: TGTGCCAGCAGCAAAGATCCCGACAGGGAGGACGAGCAGTACTTC. This encodes CASSKDPDREDEQYF.

The J gene is TRBJ1-4, the V gene TRBV5-1; TRBD1 might be the D (5 bases). The CDR3 loop spans 15 amino acids. Trimming took 2 bases from V and 7 from J, leaving 15 bases between them. Looked up from germline, CDR1 is SGHRS and CDR2 is YFSETQ. In DNA form, the CDR3 reads TGCGCCAGCAGCTTTGCCAGGGCGTTAGGTGAAAAACTGTTTTTT. This codes for CASSFARALGEKLFF. The full variable domain, with the rest looked up from reference TRBV5-1 and TRBJ1-4, is KAGVTQTPRYLIKTRGQQVTLSCSPISGHRSVSWYQQTPGQGLQFLFEYFSETQRNKGNFPGRFSGRQFSNSRSEMNVSTLELGDSALYLCASSFARALGEKLFFGSGTQLSVL.

This clone came up once. The chain couples TRBV6-2 or TRBV6-3 to TRBJ2-5; 7 positions agree with TRBD1. CDR3 length: 16 amino acids. The V and J ends lost 5 bases and 0 bases, in that order; junction bases with no gene match: 9. The germline V gene encodes CDR1 MNHEY and CDR2 SVGEGT. In nucleotides, the CDR3 is TGTGCCAGCAGTCTAAGACAGGGAAAGTACCAAGAGACCCAGTACTTC. Its translation: CASSLRQGKYQETQYF.

Only one count was recorded for this clone. J is TRBJ2-1 and V is TRBV28; TRBD1 might be the D (5 bases). Germline CDR1 and CDR2: MDHEN and SYDVKM. Between the trimmed V and J ends, which lost 4 bases and 9 bases, there was a span of 10 bases. CDR3 length: 12 residues. This CDR3 reads CASSSLGAEQFF. In DNA, the CDR3 is TGTGCCAGCAGTTCCCTAGGGGCTGAGCAGTTCTTC.

The V call is TRBV7-6, the J call TRBJ2-2; perhaps TRBD1 as D (5 bases). Germline V lookup: CDR1 SGHVS, CDR2 FNYEAQ. The CDR3 extends over 14 amino acids. V was pared by 1 base and J by 6 bases, with 9 bases between. CDR3 sequence (DNA): TGTGCCAGCAGCTTAGTCCAGGGATCCGGGGAGCTGTTTTTT. This gives the protein CASSLVQGSGELFF. The entire variable domain, with the rest obtained from reference TRBV7-6 and TRBJ2-2, is as follows: GAGVSQSPRYKVTKRGQDVALRCDPISGHVSLYWYRQALGQGPEFLTYFNYEAQQDKSGLPNDRFSAERPEGSISTLTIQRTEQRDSAMYRCASSLVQGSGELFFGEGSRLTVL.

This clone was recorded only once. The chain employs TRBV7-2 and TRBJ2-7, with 9 bases that match TRBD1. Looked up from germline, CDR1 is SGHTA and CDR2 is FQGNSA. V shed 5 bases and J 5 bases; nucleotides not matched to a gene: 7. The CDR3 is 14 amino acids. The CDR3 spells CASSPDRGRHEQYF. CDR3 nucleotides: TGTGCCAGCAGCCCGGACAGGGGTAGGCACGAGCAGTACTTC. Complete variable domain (other parts from reference TRBV7-2 and TRBJ2-7): GAGVSQSPSNKVTEKGKDVELRCDPISGHTALYWYRQSLGQGLEFLIYFQGNSAPDKSGLPSDRFSAERTGGSVSTLTIQRTQQEDSAVYLCASSPDRGRHEQYFGPGTRLTVT.

This clone was counted once. The genes are TRBV28 and TRBJ1-5; D is perhaps TRBD1 (6 bases). The CDR3 length is 13 residues. Trimming cost V 5 bases and J 11 bases, with 16 bases left between them. Germline values: CDR1 MDHEN, CDR2 SYDVKM. CDR3: CASSPQGTAAQHF. CDR3 sequence (DNA): TGTGCCAGCAGTCCCCAGGGGACGGCGGCCCAGCATTTT. Full variable domain (outside the CDR3, taken from reference TRBV28 and TRBJ1-5): DVKVTQSSRYLVKRTGEKVFLECVQDMDHENMFWYRQDPGLGLRLIYFSYDVKMKEKGDIPEGYSVSREKKERFSLILESASTNQTSMYLCASSPQGTAAQHFGDGTRLSIL.

This chain uses TRBV27 with TRBJ2-2, with 7 bases aligning to TRBD1. With 6 bases clipped from V and 4 bases from J, the junction kept 5 bases outside the gene matches. From germline, CDR1 is MNHEY and CDR2 SMNVEV (reference sequence). The CDR3 consists of 14 residues. The CDR3 region has the DNA TGTGCCAGCAGACGACAGGGACGCACCGGGGAGCTGTTTTTT. This encodes CASRRQGRTGELFF.

The gene calls are TRBV18 and TRBJ2-4, with 9 bases aligning to TRBD2. CDR3 length: 14 amino acids. The ends lost 0 bases at V and 7 bases at J; junction bases unmatched: 1. The germline CDR1 and CDR2 sequences are KGHSH and LQKENI. In nucleotides, the CDR3 is TGTGCCAGCTCACCACCTAGCGGGAGCAACATTCAGTACTTC. Protein product: CASSPPSGSNIQYF.

The CDR3 sequence is CASSYAPGYNLYGYTF. In DNA, the CDR3 is TGTGCCAGCAGTTACGCGCCGGGATACAATCTTTATGGCTACACCTTC. This chain links TRBV6-6 with TRBJ1-2; D not resolved. Per germline, CDR1 MNHNY and CDR2 SVGAGI (reference sequence). V lost 2 bases and J lost 5, with 18 bases in between. The CDR3 extends over 16 amino acids.

The chain recombines TRBV3-1 (or the pseudogene TRBV3-2) with TRBJ1-6; 9 bases fit TRBD1. This CDR3 region has 14 residues. V trimming: 1 base; J trimming: 10 bases; junction bases outside the gene matches: 2. CDR1 LGHDT and CDR2 YNNKEL come from the germline V gene (reference sequence). CDR3 loop: CASSQGTGDSPLHF. CDR3 nucleotides: TGTGCCAGCAGCCAAGGGACAGGGGACTCACCCCTCCACTTT.

This sequence joins TRBV5-1 and TRBJ2-1, with TRBD1 matching over 9 bases. The V segment lost 3 bases and the J segment 7 bases; nucleotides outside the gene matches: 8. This CDR3 has 15 amino acids. The V gene's germline CDR1 is SGHRS and CDR2 YFSETQ. The CDR3 is CASSYRDRVSNEQFF. The CDR3 DNA follows: TGCGCCAGCAGCTACCGGGACAGGGTTTCGAATGAGCAGTTCTTC.

The CDR3: CASSQDLGARDTGELFF. The DNA for the CDR3 is TGTGCCAGCAGCCAAGATCTAGGTGCCAGGGACACCGGGGAGCTGTTTTTT. This chain joins TRBV3-1 (or the pseudogene TRBV3-2) and TRBJ2-2; maybe TRBD1 (5 bases). This CDR3 is 17 amino acids long. The V end was cut by 0 bases, the J end by 3 bases, with 14 bases between. The V gene's germline CDR1 is LGHDT and CDR2 YNNKEL (reference sequence).

J is TRBJ2-3 and V is TRBV6-6, with D uncertain. The ends were cut back, 6 bases at V and 0 bases at J, with 7 bases in the middle. Germline V gene data show CDR1 as MNHNY and CDR2 as SVGAGI (reference sequence). CDR3 length: 13 amino acids. CDR3 in amino acids: CASRETSTDTQYF. The CDR3 bases are TGTGCCAGCAGAGAGACTAGCACAGATACGCAGTATTTT.

V and J are TRBV7-2 and TRBJ2-3; 9 nucleotides line up with TRBD2. The CDR3 is 16 residues long. CDR1 and CDR2 (germline): SGHTA, FQGNSA. V lost 1 base, J lost 7 bases, and 9 bases stayed unmatched. DNA of the CDR3: TGTGCCAGCAGCTTAGGAGGAGGGCTAGCGGGGTATACGCAGTATTTT. Encoded protein: CASSLGGGLAGYTQYF.

The chain is built from TRBV18 and TRBJ1-2, with D perhaps TRBD1 (6 bases). CDR1 and CDR2 from the germline V gene are KGHSH and LQKENI. The CDR3 is 15 residues long. The germline V and J ends were trimmed by 2 bases and 0 bases, with 10 bases remaining between them. The CDR3 region has the DNA TGTGCCAGCTCACCAAGGACAGACCCTAACTATGGCTACACCTTC. This sequence encodes CASSPRTDPNYGYTF.

This rearrangement joins TRBV10-3 to TRBJ1-1; 8 nucleotides match TRBD1. The CDR3 has 16 residues. J gave up 1 base and V 5 bases, and 9 bases lay outside the gene matches. Germline values: CDR1 ENHRY, CDR2 SYGVKD. CDR3 amino acids: CAISSLAGQANTEAFF. Written as DNA, the CDR3 is TGTGCCATCAGTTCCCTGGCGGGACAGGCGAACACTGAAGCTTTCTTT.

This clone has only a few counts. The rearrangement uses TRBV21-1 and TRBJ2-2; the D call TRBD2 from the table was never checked on the DNA. TRBV21-1 is a pseudogene segment. This CDR3 has 18 amino acids. CDR3 region: CASSKALLAGARTGELFF. The CDR3 nucleotides read TGTGCCAGCAGCAAAGCGCTTTTAGCGGGAGCTCGGACCGGGGAGCTGTTTTTT.